This passage covers 5 T cell receptor beta chains from one sample sequenced in a study of blood T cell repertoires in COVID-19. The table came from immunoSEQ multiplex PCR; TCRdb's copy has only in-frame clones and leaves some out. The table records 250,000 to 300,000 clones, approximately 80% of them present only once. The sequencing sample was made of peripheral blood. These TCRs come from a man aged 60 to 69 with acute or convalescent COVID-19.

This chain uses TRBV19 with TRBJ2-5, with 7 bases identical to TRBD2. This CDR3 region has 14 residues. Germline CDR1 LNHDA, CDR2 SQIVND (reference sequence). Unmatched junction bases numbered 9, after V lost 6 bases and J lost 5 bases. The CDR3 coding sequence is TGTGCCAGTAGAGGTAGCGGGTCGGGCGAGACCCAGTACTTC. This codes for CASRGSGSGETQYF.

The chain links TRBV18 to TRBJ2-7; 14 bases map to TRBD2. Germline CDR1 and CDR2: KGHSH and LQKENI. This CDR3 has 16 amino acids. The trim removed 2 bases at V and 7 bases at J, leaving 7 bases unmatched. CDR3 in amino acids: CASSPRLAGGRSEQYF. DNA for the CDR3: TGTGCCAGCTCACCAAGACTAGCGGGGGGGCGGAGTGAGCAGTACTTC.

The DNA for the CDR3 is TGTGCCAGTAGCCGTAGCGGGAGGGAGACCCAGTACTTC. This encodes CASSRSGRETQYF. The gene calls are TRBV19 and TRBJ2-5; 10 nucleotides match TRBD2. CDR1 is LNHDA and CDR2 is SQIVND in the germline V gene (reference sequence). J was trimmed by 5 bases and V by 6 bases; bases with no gene match: 3. The CDR3 contains 13 residues.

This clone was observed a few times. V usage is TRBV6-1 and J usage is TRBJ2-2; maybe TRBD2 (5 bases). The CDR3 runs 17 residues. Trimming stripped 2 bases from V and 1 base from J, with 14 bases between. Germline V CDR1 and CDR2: MNHNS, SASEGT. The DNA of the CDR3 is TGTGCCAGCAGTGAATCGGGGTTGGGAAGGAACACCGGGGAGCTGTTTTTT. This codes for CASSESGLGRNTGELFF.

The V gene is TRBV5-1, the J gene TRBJ2-1; a possible D gene is TRBD2 (6 bases). The CDR3 is 15 residues long. Germline CDR1 is SGHRS and CDR2 is YFSETQ. The ends were cut back, 0 bases at V and 5 bases at J, with 12 bases in the middle. CDR3 DNA: TGCGCCAGCAGCTTGGCTCCGGGGGTAAACAATGAGCAGTTCTTC. Translated: CASSLAPGVNNEQFF.